This T cell receptor beta chain was sequenced during a study of T cell responses to AZD1222 COVID-19 vaccine. Study-wide results and caveats: Reportedly, nearly half of unique spike TCRs recognized epitopes outside B.1.351/B.1.1.7 mutations.

Trimming stripped 0 bases from V and 7 bases from J, with 10 bases between. The CDR3 is 14 amino acids. The germline gives CDR1 LGHNA, CDR2 YSLEER. Samples with a second dose at about 4 or about 12 weeks were pooled together. Method: immunoSEQ multiplex PCR; TCRdb's copy keeps in-frame clones and lacks some. The repertoire has around 78,000 clones, 85% to 90% of them found once; the top ten carry over 1.1%. Concerning this clone itself: Its specificity is unknown.

The TCR originated in an adult who received the AZD1222 COVID-19 vaccine. The chain links TRBV4-3 to TRBJ2-1, with D perhaps matching TRBD1 or TRBD2 (6 bases each). The specimen was peripheral blood, collected 28 days after the second AZD1222 dose. Here the CDR3 reads CASSQEGGGNEQFF. As DNA, the CDR3 is TGCGCCAGCAGCCAAGAGGGGGGCGGAAATGAGCAGTTCTTC.